This T cell receptor (beta chain) comes out of a study of shared clonotypes between healthy human individuals. General observations from the study: Across a handful of donors, naive CD4 shared roughly 5.2%, naive CD8 less than 4%, memory CD4 roughly 2.2%, memory CD8 roughly 0.37%. The authors sampled blood alone, and tissue repertoires likely differ.

Germline CDR1 reads SQVTM; CDR2 reads ANQGSEA. The CDR3 consists of 13 residues. Trimming shortened V by 4 bases and J by 4 bases, and 8 bases separated the two germline ends. Data came from immunoSEQ multiplex PCR; TCRdb stores just in-frame clones and leaves some out. Among about 2.4 million clones listed, more than 90% were seen once. A remark on this clone: No antigen is known for it.

The source of this sequence is a man between 18 and 35 years old in good health. The chain uses TRBV29-1 and TRBJ2-6; unclear D gene. Material: naive CD4+ T cells sorted from blood. Subset here: CD45RA+ positively selected. CDR3 coding DNA: TGCAGCGTTGCCCCCCCAGGGGCCAACGTCCTGACTTTC. Translation: CSVAPPGANVLTF.